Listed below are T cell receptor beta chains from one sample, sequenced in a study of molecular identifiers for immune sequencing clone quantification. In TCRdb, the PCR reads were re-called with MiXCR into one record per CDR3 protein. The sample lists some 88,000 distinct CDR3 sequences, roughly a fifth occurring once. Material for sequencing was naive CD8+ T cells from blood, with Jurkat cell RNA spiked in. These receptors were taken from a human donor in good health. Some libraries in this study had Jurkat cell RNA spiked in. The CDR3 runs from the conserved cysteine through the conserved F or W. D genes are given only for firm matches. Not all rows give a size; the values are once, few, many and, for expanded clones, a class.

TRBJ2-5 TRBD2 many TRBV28 CASSLELAGKETQYF TGTGCCAGCAGTCTTGAACTAGCGGGGAAAGAGACCCAGTACTTC
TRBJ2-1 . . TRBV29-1 CSVEGLALDEQFF TGCAGCGTTGAAGGCTTGGCCTTAGATGAGCAGTTCTTC
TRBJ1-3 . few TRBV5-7 CASSRGPSWSSGNTIYF TGTGCCAGCAGCAGGGGTCCGTCTTGGAGCTCTGGAAACACCATATATTTT
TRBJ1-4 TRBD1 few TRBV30 CAWTPGQGDEKLFF TGTGCCTGGACCCCGGGACAGGGTGATGAAAAACTGTTTTTT
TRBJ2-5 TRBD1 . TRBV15 CATSSRGQDSETQYF TGTGCCACCAGCAGCCGGGGACAGGACTCGGAGACCCAGTACTTC
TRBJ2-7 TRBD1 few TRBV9 CASSPTGTATCEQYF TGTGCCAGCAGCCCGACCGGGACAGCAACTTGCGAGCAGTACTTC
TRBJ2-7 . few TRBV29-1 CSANGYTNSYEQYF TGCAGCGCAAACGGTTACACCAACTCCTACGAGCAGTACTTC
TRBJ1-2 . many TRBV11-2 CASSPAVDYGYTF TGTGCCAGCAGCCCGGCCGTGGACTATGGCTACACCTTC
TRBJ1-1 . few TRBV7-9 CASSLTRESTEAFF TGTGCCAGCAGTTTAACCAGGGAGAGCACTGAAGCTTTCTTT
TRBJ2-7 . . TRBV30 CAWSGRAAEQYF TGTGCCTGGAGTGGACGGGCGGCGGAGCAGTACTTC
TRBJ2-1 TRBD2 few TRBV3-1 CASSDTGTRSYNEQFF TGTGCCAGCAGCGACACCGGGACTAGATCCTACAATGAGCAGTTCTTC
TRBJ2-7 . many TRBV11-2 CASSFLVEPGYEQYF TGTGCCAGCAGCTTTTTGGTTGAACCCGGCTACGAGCAGTACTTC
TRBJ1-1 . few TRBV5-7 CASSSGARTEAFF TGTGCCAGCAGCTCGGGGGCGCGAACTGAAGCTTTCTTT
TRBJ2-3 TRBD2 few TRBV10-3 CAISESGLAGVWTDTQYF TGTGCCATCAGTGAGTCAGGGCTAGCGGGGGTTTGGACAGATACGCAGTATTTT
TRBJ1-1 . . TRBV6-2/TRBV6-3 CASSYTGGLPSRPGNTEAFF TGTGCCAGCAGTTACACGGGGGGACTACCTTCGAGACCGGGGAACACTGAAGCTTTCTTT
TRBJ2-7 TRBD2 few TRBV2 CASSRRTSLASDEQYF TGTGCCAGCAGCAGACGGACTAGCCTGGCTTCCGACGAGCAGTACTTC
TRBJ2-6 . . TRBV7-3 CASSLIGSHSGANVLTF TGTGCCAGCAGCTTAATTGGGAGCCACTCTGGGGCCAACGTCCTGACTTTC
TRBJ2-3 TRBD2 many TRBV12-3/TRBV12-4 CASRFERGDTDTQYF TGTGCCAGCAGGTTCGAGCGGGGAGACACAGATACGCAGTATTTT
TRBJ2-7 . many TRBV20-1 CSARSLQGSGSYEQYF TGCAGTGCTAGATCCCTGCAGGGGTCTGGCTCCTACGAGCAGTACTTC
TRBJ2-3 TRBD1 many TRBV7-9 CASSSGTGTDTQYF TGTGCCAGCAGCTCCGGGACAGGCACAGATACGCAGTATTTT
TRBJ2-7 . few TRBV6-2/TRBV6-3 CASAYGLEQYF TGTGCCAGCGCCTACGGGCTCGAGCAGTACTTC
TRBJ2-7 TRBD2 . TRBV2 CASSFSGGRYEQYF TGTGCCAGCAGTTTTAGCGGGGGGCGGTACGAGCAGTACTTC
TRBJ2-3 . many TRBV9 CASSVVGGEGWSTDTQYF TGTGCCAGCAGCGTAGTTGGAGGGGAAGGTTGGAGCACAGATACGCAGTATTTT
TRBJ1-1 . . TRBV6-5 CASSLRQAPNTEAFF TGTGCCAGCAGCTTAAGACAGGCTCCAAACACTGAAGCTTTCTTT
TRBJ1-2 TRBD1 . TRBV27 CASSFRQGGPPNYGYTF TGTGCCAGCAGTTTTCGACAGGGAGGCCCCCCCAACTATGGCTACACCTTC
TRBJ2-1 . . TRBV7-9 CASSFPEYNEQFF TGTGCCAGCAGCTTTCCTGAATACAATGAGCAGTTCTTC